These 24 T cell receptor beta chains were sequenced from one sample in a study of blood T cell repertoires in COVID-19. The table came from immunoSEQ multiplex PCR; TCRdb's copy has only in-frame clones and leaves some out. The sample contains approximately 70,000 clones, roughly 84% of which appear only once. Sequencing was done on a sample of peripheral blood. These receptor sequences come from a man at least 80 years old with active or convalescent COVID-19.

V is TRBV3-1 (or the pseudogene TRBV3-2) and J is TRBJ2-7; 7 bases map to TRBD1. CDR3 length equals 11 residues. Germline V lookup: CDR1 LGHDT, CDR2 YNNKEL (reference sequence). J gave up 8 bases and V 6 bases, and 4 bases lay outside the gene matches. For the CDR3, the DNA is TGTGCCAGCAGGGCGACAGGGCAGCAGTACTTC. It yields the protein CASRATGQQYF.

J is TRBJ2-1 and V is TRBV5-1; D is uncertain. The germline V gene has CDR1 SGHRS and CDR2 YFSETQ. Trimming removed 0 bases at V and 9 bases at J, with 13 bases between. The CDR3 runs 14 residues. CDR3 loop: CASSLGLLLGEQFF. Written as DNA, the CDR3 is TGCGCCAGCAGCTTGGGTTTACTTCTCGGTGAGCAGTTCTTC.

V and J are TRBV21-1 and TRBJ1-6. TRBV21-1 is annotated as a pseudogene. The CDR3 length is 15 residues. Written as DNA, the CDR3 is TGTGCCAGCAGCAAAAGGCGGGGTCTAAATTCACCCCTCCACTTT. This codes for CASSKRRGLNSPLHF.

This clone was found a few times. This rearrangement joins TRBV5-1 to TRBJ2-7, with D possibly TRBD2 on 7 matching bases. The CDR3 sequence is 15 residues long. Germline V lookup: CDR1 SGHRS, CDR2 YFSETQ. Trimming removed 4 bases at V and 0 bases at J, with 14 bases between. The CDR3 DNA follows: TGCGCCAGCAGCAGAGAAGGGGGGGCCTCCTACGAGCAGTACTTC. Translating gives CASSREGGASYEQYF.

The chain uses TRBV5-4 and TRBJ2-5; 12 bases match TRBD2. The CDR3 is 17 residues long. The V gene end was trimmed by 0 bases and the J gene end by 5 bases; junction bases not matched to a gene: 8. CDR1 and CDR2 (germline): SGHNT, YYREEE (reference sequence). CDR3 nucleotide sequence: TGTGCCAGCAGCTTGGGGGCTAGCGGGAGGGCCCGCGAGACCCAGTACTTC. It yields the protein CASSLGASGRARETQYF.

The J gene is TRBJ2-2, the V gene TRBV7-2; D is perhaps TRBD2 (6 bases). Trimming shortened V by 5 bases and J by 7 bases, and 20 bases separated the two germline ends. Germline V lookup: CDR1 SGHTA, CDR2 FQGNSA. The CDR3 is made up of 16 amino acids. The CDR3 sequence: CASSLRRRGFGGELFF. The CDR3 DNA follows: TGTGCCAGCAGCCTCCGGAGGAGGGGCTTCGGCGGGGAGCTGTTTTTT.

In DNA, the CDR3 is TGTGCCAGCAGCCCGAGCACAGATACGCAGTATTTT. Amino acids: CASSPSTDTQYF. The chain couples TRBV9 to TRBJ2-3; D not certain. V was clipped by 4 bases and J by 0 bases, with 3 bases between them. The V gene's germline CDR1 is SGDLS and CDR2 YYNGEE. This CDR3 has 12 residues.

V and J are TRBV3-1 (or the pseudogene TRBV3-2) and TRBJ1-1, with a weak D call TRBD1 (6 bases). Trimming took off 6 bases at V and 1 base at J, with 15 bases between the two ends. CDR1 and CDR2 (germline): LGHDT, YNNKEL (reference sequence). The CDR3 has 15 amino acids. The CDR3 nucleotides are TGTGCCAGCAGGACATCTTTACAGGGGAACACTGAAGCTTTCTTT. Its protein is CASRTSLQGNTEAFF.

The chain carries TRBV5-4 and TRBJ2-3; D is ambiguous. The CDR3 length is 13 residues. V was trimmed by 2 bases and J by 5 bases, leaving 9 bases between them. Germline V CDR1 and CDR2: SGHNT, YYREEE (reference sequence). CDR3 coding DNA: TGTGCCAGCAGCTTACCTCACGGAGATACGCAGTATTTT. Amino acids: CASSLPHGDTQYF. Looking up the rest from reference TRBV5-4 and TRBJ2-3 gives the full variable domain: ETGVTQSPTHLIKTRGQQVTLRCSSQSGHNTVSWYQQALGQGPQFIFQYYREEENGRGNFPPRFSGLQFPNYSSELNVNALELDDSALYLCASSLPHGDTQYFGPGTRLTVL.

This clone appeared a single time. The chain recombines TRBV6-2 or TRBV6-3 with TRBJ2-7, with 7 bases that match TRBD2. Germline values: CDR1 MNHEY, CDR2 SVGEGT. The CDR3 contains 11 residues. The V and J ends lost 5 bases and 9 bases, in that order; junction bases with no gene match: 4. CDR3 bases: TGTGCCAGCAGTCAGGGAGGGGTGCAGTACTTC. This translates into CASSQGGVQYF.

The V call is TRBV5-4, the J call TRBJ2-1, with TRBD2 identical over 7 bases. The CDR3 extends over 15 amino acids. Germline CDR1 SGHNT, CDR2 YYREEE (reference sequence). The V segment lost 3 bases and the J segment 6 bases; nucleotides outside the gene matches: 9. In DNA, the CDR3 is TGTGCCAGCAGCTGGTTGGGCGGGAGTAGCAATGAGCAGTTCTTC. As protein: CASSWLGGSSNEQFF.

The chain is built from TRBV5-5 and TRBJ1-2; D gene ambiguous. Trimming shortened V by 1 base and J by 7 bases, and 17 bases separated the two germline ends. CDR1 is SGHKS, CDR2 YYEKEE, per germline (reference sequence). The CDR3 is 15 residues long. The CDR3 coding sequence is TGTGCCAGCAGCTTGTTTCTCTCGGCCGAGGTTGGCTACACCTTC. This gives the protein CASSLFLSAEVGYTF.

This chain uses TRBV25-1 with TRBJ2-7, with TRBD1 as a possible D gene (5 bases). This CDR3 is 13 amino acids long. CDR1 and CDR2 (germline): MGHDK, SYGVNS. Trimming stripped 6 bases from V and 3 bases from J, with 12 bases between. The CDR3 DNA sequence: TGTGCCAGCAGCACAGGTGCGCTCTACGAGCAGTACTTC. Translating gives CASSTGALYEQYF.

The chain couples TRBV19 to TRBJ1-5; D call uncertain. V lost 2 bases to trimming and J lost 5 bases, with 7 bases between them. The germline V gene has CDR1 LNHDA and CDR2 SQIVND (reference sequence). The CDR3 has 13 amino acids. Written as DNA, the CDR3 is TGTGCCAGTAGTATACCACACGATCAGCCCCAGCATTTT. Its translation: CASSIPHDQPQHF.

The V and J genes are TRBV28 and TRBJ1-1; no definite D call. This CDR3 region has 15 residues. CDR1 and CDR2 (germline): MDHEN, SYDVKM. Trimming pared 3 bases from V and 1 base from J, leaving 12 bases between. CDR3 sequence reads: CASSFVVQPNTEAFF. The CDR3 coding sequence is TGTGCCAGCAGTTTTGTAGTACAGCCGAACACTGAAGCTTTCTTT.

CDR3 DNA sequence: TGCGCCAGCAGCCCGGGACAGGGGACCAACTACGAGCAGTACTTC. Its translation is CASSPGQGTNYEQYF. This sequence joins TRBV5-1 and TRBJ2-7; 10 bases agree with TRBD1. The CDR3 runs to 15 residues. The V gene's germline CDR1 is SGHRS and CDR2 YFSETQ. Trimming cost V 4 bases and J 3 bases; bases outside gene matches: 7. Drawing the rest from reference TRBV5-1 and TRBJ2-7, the complete variable domain is KAGVTQTPRYLIKTRGQQVTLSCSPISGHRSVSWYQQTPGQGLQFLFEYFSETQRNKGNFPGRFSGRQFSNSRSEMNVSTLELGDSALYLCASSPGQGTNYEQYFGPGTRLTVT.

The chain recombines TRBV3-1 (or the pseudogene TRBV3-2) with TRBJ2-3; 8 bases match TRBD2. V shed 6 bases, J shed 2 bases, and the junction held 7 bases outside the gene matches. This CDR3 has 15 residues. Germline V gives CDR1 LGHDT, CDR2 YNNKEL (reference sequence). CDR3: CASSLGGATTDTQYF. CDR3 nucleotides: TGTGCCAGCAGTCTCGGGGGGGCCACCACAGATACGCAGTATTTT.

This rearrangement joins TRBV6-6 to TRBJ2-1; 10 bases are shared with TRBD2. CDR1 and CDR2 from the germline V gene are MNHNY and SVGAGI (reference sequence). The CDR3 contains 15 residues. The ends lost 8 bases at V and 8 bases at J; junction bases unmatched: 12. The CDR3 DNA sequence: TGTGCCAGCGTAAACGGGCTAGCGGGAGTACATGAGCAGTTCTTC. Amino acid sequence: CASVNGLAGVHEQFF.

This clone was found a few times. The chain joins TRBV30 to TRBJ1-4, with a tentative D call TRBD1 (5 bases). Trimming cost V 0 bases and J 5 bases, with 7 bases left between them. The CDR3 consists of 13 residues. The germline gives CDR1 GTSNPN, CDR2 SVGIG (reference sequence). The CDR3 here is CAWSVGGNEKLFF. The CDR3 bases are TGTGCCTGGAGTGTGGGGGGGAATGAAAAACTGTTTTTT.

This chain uses TRBV28 with TRBJ1-2, with 8 bases fitting TRBD1. This CDR3 region has 14 residues. Trimming removed 6 bases from V and 4 bases from J; junction bases left unmatched: 7. The V gene's germline CDR1 is MDHEN and CDR2 SYDVKM. CDR3 nucleotides: TGTGCCAGCAGCCCGACAGGGGTCGTCTATGGCTACACCTTC. Its translation is CASSPTGVVYGYTF.

This clone appeared a single time. V and J are TRBV7-9 and TRBJ2-7, with 14 bases matching TRBD2. CDR1 and CDR2 from the germline V gene are SEHNR and FQNEAQ (reference sequence). The CDR3 runs 15 residues. The J segment lost 3 bases and the V segment lost 4 bases, leaving 2 bases of the junction unmatched. The CDR3 DNA is TGTGCCAGCAGCTACGGGACTAGCGGGAGCTACGAGCAGTACTTC. Residues: CASSYGTSGSYEQYF.

The table lists this clone with a few counts. The genes are TRBV28 and TRBJ1-2, with D possibly being TRBD1 (5 bases). This CDR3 comprises 13 residues. With 3 bases removed from V and 3 bases from J, the gap between germline ends came to 8 bases. Per the germline V gene, CDR1 is MDHEN and CDR2 is SYDVKM. Here the CDR3 DNA reads TGTGCCAGCAGTTTGGGGGGAGACTATGGCTACACCTTC. Protein sequence: CASSLGGDYGYTF.

This rearrangement joins TRBV5-6 to TRBJ1-2, with D possibly TRBD1 on 5 matching bases. Trimming removed 6 bases at V and 8 bases at J, with 17 bases between. This CDR3 contains 13 residues. Per germline, CDR1 SGHDT and CDR2 YYEEEE. For the CDR3, the DNA is TGTGCCAGCACCCCCGCTGGGGCGTGGGGCTACACCTTC. Translating gives CASTPAGAWGYTF. The whole variable domain, remainder taken from reference TRBV5-6 and TRBJ1-2, is DAGVTQSPTHLIKTRGQQVTLRCSPKSGHDTVSWYQQALGQGPQFIFQYYEEEERQRGNFPDRFSGHQFPNYSSELNVNALLLGDSALYLCASTPAGAWGYTFGSGTRLTVV.

This chain joins TRBV5-1 and TRBJ2-7; TRBD2 might be the D (6 bases). The CDR3 spans 16 residues. Trimming took 4 bases from V and 7 from J, leaving 24 bases between them. Germline V gene sequence: CDR1 SGHRS, CDR2 YFSETQ. The CDR3 sequence is CASSPTGAASIGEQYF. CDR3 bases: TGCGCCAGCAGCCCAACGGGAGCGGCCTCTATTGGAGAGCAGTACTTC.